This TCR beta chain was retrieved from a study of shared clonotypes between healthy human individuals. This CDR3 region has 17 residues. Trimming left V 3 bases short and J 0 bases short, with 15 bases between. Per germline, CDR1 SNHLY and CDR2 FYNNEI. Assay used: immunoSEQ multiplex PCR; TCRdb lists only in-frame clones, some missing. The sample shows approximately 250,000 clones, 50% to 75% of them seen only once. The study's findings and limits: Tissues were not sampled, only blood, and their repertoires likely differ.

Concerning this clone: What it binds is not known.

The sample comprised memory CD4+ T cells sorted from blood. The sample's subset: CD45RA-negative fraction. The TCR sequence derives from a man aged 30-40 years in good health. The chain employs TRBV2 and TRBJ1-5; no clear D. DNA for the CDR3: TGTGCCAGCAGTGACCCATTAAATCCTGATAGCAATCAGCCCCAGCATTTT. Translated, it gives CASSDPLNPDSNQPQHF. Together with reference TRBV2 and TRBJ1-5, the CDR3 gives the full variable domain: EPEVTQTPSHQVTQMGQEVILRCVPISNHLYFYWYRQILGQKVEFLVSFYNNEISEKSEIFDDQFSVERPDGSNFTLKIRSTKLEDSAMYFCASSDPLNPDSNQPQHFGDGTRLSIL.